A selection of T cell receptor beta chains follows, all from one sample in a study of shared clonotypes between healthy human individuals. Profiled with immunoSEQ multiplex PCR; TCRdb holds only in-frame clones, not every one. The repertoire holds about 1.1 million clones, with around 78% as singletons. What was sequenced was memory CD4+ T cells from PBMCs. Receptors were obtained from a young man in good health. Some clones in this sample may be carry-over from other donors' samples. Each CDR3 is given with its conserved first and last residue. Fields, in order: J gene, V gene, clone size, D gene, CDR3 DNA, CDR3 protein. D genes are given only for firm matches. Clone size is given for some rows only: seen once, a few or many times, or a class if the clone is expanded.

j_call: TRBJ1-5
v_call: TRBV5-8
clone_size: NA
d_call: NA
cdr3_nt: TGTGCCAGCAGCTTGAGACAGCGCAATCAGCCCCAGCATTTT
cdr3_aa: CASSLRQRNQPQHF

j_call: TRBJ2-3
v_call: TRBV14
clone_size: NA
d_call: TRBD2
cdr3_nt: TGTGCCAGCAGCCAAAGGCGCGGGGGGAGACTTGGAGATACGCAGTATTTT
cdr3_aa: CASSQRRGGRLGDTQYF

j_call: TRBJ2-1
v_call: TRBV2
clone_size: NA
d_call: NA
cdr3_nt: TGTGCCAGCAGTGGGGTAGGGGCAGAACAGTTCTTC
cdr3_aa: CASSGVGAEQFF

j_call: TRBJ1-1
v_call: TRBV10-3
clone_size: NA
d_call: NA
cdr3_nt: TGTGCCATCAGTGAATCGACAACTATGAACACTGAAGCTTTCTTT
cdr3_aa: CAISESTTMNTEAFF

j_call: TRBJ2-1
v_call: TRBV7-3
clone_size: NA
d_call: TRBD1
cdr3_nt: TGTGCCAGCAGCTTAGAGGGGGCAGGGGCCTTCTACAATGAGCAGTTCTTC
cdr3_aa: CASSLEGAGAFYNEQFF

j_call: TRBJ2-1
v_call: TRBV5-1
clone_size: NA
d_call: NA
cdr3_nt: TGCGCCAGCAGCCGCGGGGTAAACAATGAGCAGTTCTTC
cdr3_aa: CASSRGVNNEQFF

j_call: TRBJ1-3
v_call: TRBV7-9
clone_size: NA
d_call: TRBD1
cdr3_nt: TGTGCCAGCAGCGAGGACAGGTTCGGCTCTGGAAACACCATATATTTT
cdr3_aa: CASSEDRFGSGNTIYF

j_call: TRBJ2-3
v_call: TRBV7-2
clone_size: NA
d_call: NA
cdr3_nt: TGTGCCAGCAGCTTAGACCCGAGTAGCGTCACAGATACGCAGTATTTT
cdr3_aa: CASSLDPSSVTDTQYF

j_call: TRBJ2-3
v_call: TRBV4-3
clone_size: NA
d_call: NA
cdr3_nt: TGCGCCAGCAGCCCCCACCCAGGGGTTAGCACAGATACGCAGTATTTT
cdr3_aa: CASSPHPGVSTDTQYF

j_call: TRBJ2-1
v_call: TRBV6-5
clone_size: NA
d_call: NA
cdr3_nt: TGTGCCAGCAGCCGACCTCCTAATGAGCAGTTCTTC
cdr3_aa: CASSRPPNEQFF

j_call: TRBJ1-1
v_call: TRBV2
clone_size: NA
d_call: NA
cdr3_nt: TGTGCCAGCAGTGCCAAGGGACCTTCCTTGGGCACTGAAGCTTTCTTT
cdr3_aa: CASSAKGPSLGTEAFF

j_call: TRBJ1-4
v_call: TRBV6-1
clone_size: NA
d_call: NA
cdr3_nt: TGTGCCAGCAGCCCTGAAAGTTGGGTCAATGAAAAACTGTTTTTT
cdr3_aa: CASSPESWVNEKLFF

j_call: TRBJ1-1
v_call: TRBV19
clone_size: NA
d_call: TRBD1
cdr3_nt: TGTGCCAGTGCCGGACAGGGGGCAACCAACACTGAAGCTTTCTTT
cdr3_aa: CASAGQGATNTEAFF

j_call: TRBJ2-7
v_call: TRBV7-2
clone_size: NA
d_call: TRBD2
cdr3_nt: TGTGCCAGCAGCCGCCGGGGACTAGCGGGAGGGATCCCTACGAGCATGTACTTC
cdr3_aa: CASSRRGLAGGIPTSMYF

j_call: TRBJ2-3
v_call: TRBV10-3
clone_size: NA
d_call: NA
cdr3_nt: TGTGCCATCAGTGAGTCTCCGGGCCTCGTATCTGATACGCAGTATTTT
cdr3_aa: CAISESPGLVSDTQYF

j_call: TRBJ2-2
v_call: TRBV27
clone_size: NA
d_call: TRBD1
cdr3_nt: TGTGCCAGCAGTTCCTTCCCGGGACAGGGAAGGACCGGGGAGCTGTTTTTT
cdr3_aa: CASSSFPGQGRTGELFF

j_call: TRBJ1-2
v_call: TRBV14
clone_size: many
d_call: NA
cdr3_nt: TGTGCCAGCAGCCAAGGCGTCAGAGGAAACTATGGCTACACCTTC
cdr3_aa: CASSQGVRGNYGYTF

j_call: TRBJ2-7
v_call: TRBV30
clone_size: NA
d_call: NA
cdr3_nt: TGTGCCTGGAGTCCCGGGGGACGGCAATCCGAGCAGTACTTC
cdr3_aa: CAWSPGGRQSEQYF

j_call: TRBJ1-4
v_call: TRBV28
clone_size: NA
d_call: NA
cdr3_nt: TGTGCCAGCAACACTCCCGGGGCGGAAAAACTGTTTTTT
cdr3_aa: CASNTPGAEKLFF

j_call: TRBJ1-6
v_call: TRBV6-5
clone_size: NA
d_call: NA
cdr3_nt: TGTGCCAGCAGTTACAAAGGCGGTTCACCCCTCCACTTT
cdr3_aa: CASSYKGGSPLHF

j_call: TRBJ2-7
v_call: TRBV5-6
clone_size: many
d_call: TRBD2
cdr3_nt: TGTGCCAGCAGTAAACTAGCGGGAGGGCTAGACGAGCAGTACTTC
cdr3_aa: CASSKLAGGLDEQYF

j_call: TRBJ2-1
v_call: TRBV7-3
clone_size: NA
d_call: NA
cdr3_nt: TGTGCCAGCAGCTTATGGTCCCGCCGGGTCTCCTCACCGTACAATGAGCAGTTCTTC
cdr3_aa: CASSLWSRRVSSPYNEQFF

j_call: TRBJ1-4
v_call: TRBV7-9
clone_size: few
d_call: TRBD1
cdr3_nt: TGTGCCAGCAGTCTACCAGGGACAGGAGTTGGGAAACTGTTTTTT
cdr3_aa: CASSLPGTGVGKLFF

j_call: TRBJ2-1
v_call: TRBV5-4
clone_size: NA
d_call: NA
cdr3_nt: TGTGCCAGCACCCTAGACAGCTACAATGAGCAGTTCTTC
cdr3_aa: CASTLDSYNEQFF

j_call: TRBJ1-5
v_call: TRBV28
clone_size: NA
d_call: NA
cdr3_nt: TGTGCCAGCAGTATAGGGGGTCAGCCCCAGCATTTT
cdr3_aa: CASSIGGQPQHF

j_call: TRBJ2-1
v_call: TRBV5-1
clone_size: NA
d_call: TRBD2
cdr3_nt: TGCGCCAGCAGCCCCTCGGGACTAGCATTCAATGAGCAGTTCTTC
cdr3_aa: CASSPSGLAFNEQFF

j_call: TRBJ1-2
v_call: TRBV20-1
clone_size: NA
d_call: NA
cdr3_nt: TGCAGTGCTAGACCCGTGTCGGGCTACACCTTC
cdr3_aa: CSARPVSGYTF

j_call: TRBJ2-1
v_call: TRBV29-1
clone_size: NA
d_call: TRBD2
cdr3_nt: TGCAGCGGAAAAGGGACTAGCCTTTACAATGAGCAGTTCTTC
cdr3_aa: CSGKGTSLYNEQFF

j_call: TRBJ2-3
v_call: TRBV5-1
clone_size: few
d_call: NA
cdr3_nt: TGCGCCAGCAGCTTGGTCCTAACCCCCGATTCTACGCAGTATTTT
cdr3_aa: CASSLVLTPDSTQYF

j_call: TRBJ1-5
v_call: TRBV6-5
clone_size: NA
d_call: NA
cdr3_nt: TGTGCCAGCATCCTCCAACAGGGCTCCCCCCAGCATTTT
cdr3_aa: CASILQQGSPQHF

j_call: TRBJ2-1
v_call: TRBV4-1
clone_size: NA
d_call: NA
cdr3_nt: TGCGCCAGCAGCCAAGATCGATCCGGGTTCAATGAGCAGTTCTTC
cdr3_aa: CASSQDRSGFNEQFF

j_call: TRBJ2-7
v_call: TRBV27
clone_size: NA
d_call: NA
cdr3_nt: TGTGCCAGCAGCCCCACCGGAGACTACGAGCAGTACTTC
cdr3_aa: CASSPTGDYEQYF

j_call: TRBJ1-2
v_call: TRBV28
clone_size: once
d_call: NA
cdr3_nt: TGTGCCAGCAGGGGGCAGGGAGGAGGCTACACCTTC
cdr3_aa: CASRGQGGGYTF

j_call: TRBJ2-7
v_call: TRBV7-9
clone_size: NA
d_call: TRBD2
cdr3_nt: TGTGCCAGCAGCTTACGGGGGAGGGCCCTCCACGAGCAGTACTTC
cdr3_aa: CASSLRGRALHEQYF

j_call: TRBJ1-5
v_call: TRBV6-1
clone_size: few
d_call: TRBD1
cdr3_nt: TGTGCCACCTTGGACAGGTTGGGCAATCAGCCCCAGCATTTT
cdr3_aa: CATLDRLGNQPQHF

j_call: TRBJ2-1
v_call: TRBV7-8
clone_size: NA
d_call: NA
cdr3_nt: TGTGCCAGCAGCTTACTCAATGAGCAGTTCTTC
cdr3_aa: CASSLLNEQFF

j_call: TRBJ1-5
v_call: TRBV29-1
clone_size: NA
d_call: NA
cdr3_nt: TGCAGCGTTGGTCTCCACAATCAGCCCCAGCATTTT
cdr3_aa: CSVGLHNQPQHF

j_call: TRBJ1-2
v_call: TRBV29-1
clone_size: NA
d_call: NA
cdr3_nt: TGCAGTGTTGACCGACTGGGGAACTATGGCTACACCTTC
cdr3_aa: CSVDRLGNYGYTF

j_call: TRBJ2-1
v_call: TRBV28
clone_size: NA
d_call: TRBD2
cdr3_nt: TGTGCCAGCAGGGCGGGAGGGCAATACAATGAGCAGTTCTTC
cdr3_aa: CASRAGGQYNEQFF

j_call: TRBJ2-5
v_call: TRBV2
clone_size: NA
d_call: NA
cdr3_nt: TGTGCCAGCAGTGAAGCGCGGGGCAGGGGAGCGGAAGAGACCCAGTACTTC
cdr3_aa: CASSEARGRGAEETQYF

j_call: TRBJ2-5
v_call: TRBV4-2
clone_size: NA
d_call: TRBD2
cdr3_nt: TGTGCCAGCAGCCAAGATGGGGTAGCGGGGACCCAAGAGACCCAGTACTTC
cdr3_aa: CASSQDGVAGTQETQYF

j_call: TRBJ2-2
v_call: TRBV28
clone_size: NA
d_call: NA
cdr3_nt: TGTGCCAGCAGTCGGGGGCCGAACACCGGGGAGCTGTTTTTT
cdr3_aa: CASSRGPNTGELFF

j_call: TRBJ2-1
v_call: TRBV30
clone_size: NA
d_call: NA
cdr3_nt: TGTGCCAGAGGGGCAGGGGCGGGTATTAAGTTCTTC
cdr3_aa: CARGAGAGIKFF

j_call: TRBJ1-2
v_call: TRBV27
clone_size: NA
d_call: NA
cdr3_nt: TGTGCCAGCAGTTTAGCAGGGCGTTTCTATGGCTACACCTTC
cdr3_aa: CASSLAGRFYGYTF

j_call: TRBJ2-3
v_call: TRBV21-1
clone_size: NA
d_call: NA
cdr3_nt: TGTGCCAGCAGCAATGCCGGGACAGGGTCAAAAGATACGCAGTATTTT
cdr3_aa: CASSNAGTGSKDTQYF

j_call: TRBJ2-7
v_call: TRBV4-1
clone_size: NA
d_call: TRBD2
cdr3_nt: TGCGCCAGCAGGAATCGGGCGGGAGGCTCCTACGAGCAGTACTTC
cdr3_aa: CASRNRAGGSYEQYF

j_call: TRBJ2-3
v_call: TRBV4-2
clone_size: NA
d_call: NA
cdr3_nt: TGTGCCAGCAGCCAACTACTAGCCCGAGGGGCAGATACGCAGTATTTT
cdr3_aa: CASSQLLARGADTQYF

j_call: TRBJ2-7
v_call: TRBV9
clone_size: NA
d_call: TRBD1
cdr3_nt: TGTGCCAGCAGCCCGCGGGGGACAGGGATTCGGTACGAGCAGTACTTC
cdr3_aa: CASSPRGTGIRYEQYF

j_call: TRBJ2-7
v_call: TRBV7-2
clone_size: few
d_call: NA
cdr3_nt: TGTGCCAGCAGCTGGGGGCCGGGGGACGAGCAGTACTTC
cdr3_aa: CASSWGPGDEQYF

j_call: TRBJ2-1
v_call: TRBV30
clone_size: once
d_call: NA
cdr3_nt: TGTGCCTGGAGCCGCAACTCGAGGGCTGAGCAGTTCTTC
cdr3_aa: CAWSRNSRAEQFF

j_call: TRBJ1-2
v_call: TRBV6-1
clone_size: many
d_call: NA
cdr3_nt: TGTGCCAGCAGTGCCTCCCGCTTTGACTACACCTTC
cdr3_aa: CASSASRFDYTF

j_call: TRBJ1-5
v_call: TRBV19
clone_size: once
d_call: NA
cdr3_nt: TGTGCCAGTAGTTTCGCAACTAATCAGCCCCAGCATTTT
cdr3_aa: CASSFATNQPQHF

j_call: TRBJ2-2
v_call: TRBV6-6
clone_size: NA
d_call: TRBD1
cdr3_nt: TGTGCCAGCAGTCGACAGGGCCGGACCGGGGAGCTGTTTTTT
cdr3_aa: CASSRQGRTGELFF

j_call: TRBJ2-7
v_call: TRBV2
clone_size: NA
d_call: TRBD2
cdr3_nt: TGTGCCAGCAGCGAGACTAGCGGGAGATCCTACGAGCAGTACTTC
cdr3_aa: CASSETSGRSYEQYF

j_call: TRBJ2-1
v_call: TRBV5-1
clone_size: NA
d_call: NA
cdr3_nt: TGCGCCAGCAGCTTGGACCCTACTAGCTATGGCAATGAGCAGTTCTTC
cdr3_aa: CASSLDPTSYGNEQFF